The 16 T cell receptor beta chains presented below share a single source sample, sequenced in a study of T cells in Graves' hyperthyroidism and ophthalmopathy. Authors of the study amplified TCR beta CDR3 regions from RNA transcripts. Primed by the HTBI set, a first-round RT-PCR was run on the TCR CDR3. TCRdb reprocessed the multiplex PCR reads with MiXCR, giving one entry per CDR3 protein. The table includes approximately 590,000 distinct CDR3 sequences, 15% to 19% detected once. Material for sequencing was blood. Source of these receptors: a woman aged 25 to 45 with Graves' hyperthyroidism.

This clonotype was seen repeatedly, ten times or more. CDR3 protein: CASTPRRDRGTYEQYF. The DNA for the CDR3 is TGTGCCAGCACGCCTAGGCGGGACAGGGGAACCTACGAGCAGTACTTC. This rearrangement joins TRBV6-1 to TRBJ2-7, with 10 bases fitting TRBD1. The ends lost 7 bases at V and 2 bases at J; junction bases unmatched: 11. This CDR3 is built from 16 residues. Germline V gene lookup returns CDR1 MNHNS and CDR2 SASEGT.

This clonotype was observed at least ten times. This rearrangement joins TRBV25-1 to TRBJ2-1; TRBD2 matches 10 bases. Unmatched junction bases numbered 9, after V lost 2 bases and J lost 5 bases. CDR3 length: 17 residues. Germline V gene lookup returns CDR1 MGHDK and CDR2 SYGVNS. The CDR3 DNA is TGTGCCAGCAGTGAACCGACCCCGGGACTAGCGCACAATGAGCAGTTCTTC. It codes for CASSEPTPGLAHNEQFF.

This clonotype has at least ten counts. One end of the junction varies from germline; a read error may be responsible. The chain employs TRBV7-9 and TRBJ2-7, with 7 bases identical to TRBD2. Looked up from germline, CDR1 is SEHNR and CDR2 is FQNEAQ (reference sequence). This CDR3 has 15 amino acids. The CDR3 here is CASSLEGGSSHEQYF. The CDR3 nucleotides read TGTGCCAGCAGCTTAGAAGGCGGGAGCTCCCACGAGCAGTACTTC.

The CDR3 here is CASSYAGLTSGTGELFF. CDR3 bases: TGTGCCAGCAGTTATGCAGGGCTTACCTCCGGCACCGGGGAGCTGTTTTTT. This chain uses TRBV6-2 or TRBV6-3 with TRBJ2-2; D possibly corresponds to TRBD1 (5 bases). CDR1 is MNHEY, CDR2 SVGEGT, per germline. The CDR3 length is 17 residues. V lost 3 bases to trimming and J lost 4 bases, with 18 bases between them.

The V and J genes are TRBV27 and TRBJ2-2; D perhaps matches TRBD1 (6 bases). This CDR3 has 17 residues. The germline gives CDR1 MNHEY, CDR2 SMNVEV (reference sequence). V was clipped by 4 bases and J by 3 bases, with 18 bases between them. CDR3 DNA sequence: TGTGCCAGCAGTTCGCCCCCAGGGGCGTCGTACACCGGGGAGCTGTTTTTT. Its translation: CASSSPPGASYTGELFF.

The J gene is TRBJ1-4, the V gene TRBV5-1; no reliable D call. The CDR3 totals 13 residues. Germline loops: CDR1 SGHRS, CDR2 YFSETQ. V was cut by 4 bases and J by 8 bases, with 12 bases left in between. The CDR3 here is CASSLGGYEKLFF. The DNA for the CDR3 is TGCGCCAGCAGCCTAGGCGGGTACGAAAAACTGTTTTTT.

This clonotype was picked up a small number of times. This sequence joins TRBV4-2 and TRBJ2-7, with D perhaps matching TRBD1 (5 bases). Between the trimmed V and J ends, which lost 0 bases and 5 bases, there was a span of 14 bases. The CDR3 consists of 15 residues. Per germline, CDR1 LGHNA and CDR2 YNFKEQ. The CDR3 here is CASSQDLRGPDEQYF. The CDR3 nucleotides are TGTGCCAGCAGCCAAGATCTTAGGGGCCCGGACGAGCAGTACTTC.

This clonotype was seen at least ten times. The V gene is TRBV5-8, the J gene TRBJ2-1; D gene ambiguous. V gave up 3 bases and J gave up 5 bases, with 15 bases separating them. The length of the CDR3 is 15 residues. Germline CDR1 and CDR2: SGHTS and YDEGEE. CDR3 sequence: CASSSLRYRNNEQFF. As DNA, the CDR3 is TGTGCCAGCAGCTCATTACGGTACAGAAACAATGAGCAGTTCTTC.

This clonotype was seen repeatedly, ten times or more. The gene calls are TRBV12-3 or TRBV12-4 and TRBJ1-5; D gene ambiguous. CDR3 length: 14 residues. The V end lost 3 bases, the J end lost 0 bases, and 6 bases lay between the germline ends. The CDR3 reads CASSFQNSNQPQHF. Here the CDR3 DNA reads TGTGCCAGCAGTTTCCAGAATAGCAATCAGCCCCAGCATTTT.

The rearrangement uses TRBV4-2 and TRBJ2-1, with 7 bases that match TRBD2. The CDR3 is 15 residues long. From germline, CDR1 is LGHNA and CDR2 YNFKEQ. V trimming: 4 bases; J trimming: 10 bases; junction bases outside the gene matches: 13. CDR3 amino acids: CASSRLRTSIGEQFF. DNA for the CDR3: TGTGCCAGCAGCCGCCTTAGGACTAGTATCGGCGAGCAGTTCTTC.

This clonotype was counted ten times or more. The gene calls are TRBV20-1 and TRBJ2-7; a possible D gene is TRBD1 (6 bases). The CDR3 has 13 residues. Germline V CDR1 and CDR2: DFQATT, SNEGSKA (reference sequence). As DNA, the CDR3 is TGCGGAGTCCTCGGACAGATTCCCTACGAGCAGTACTTC. Residues: CGVLGQIPYEQYF.

This clonotype was counted ten times or more. V gene TRBV20-1 combines with J gene TRBJ2-7, with unresolved D. Germline CDR1 reads DFQATT; CDR2 reads SNEGSKA (reference sequence). The CDR3 length is 12 residues. The germline V and J ends were trimmed by 0 bases and 3 bases, with 6 bases remaining between them. The CDR3 DNA reads TGCAGTGCTAGAGAAGGTATCTACGAGCAGTACTTC. This sequence encodes CSAREGIYEQYF.

This clonotype was seen only a few times. The chain combines TRBV10-3 with TRBJ2-7, with a possible D match to TRBD1 (6 bases). Germline V gene lookup returns CDR1 ENHRY and CDR2 SYGVKD. The CDR3 spans 15 residues. Trimming cost V 7 bases and J 3 bases, with 19 bases left between them. DNA for the CDR3: TGTGCCATCAAAAACAAGGACAGCGCTGTCTACGAGCAGTACTTC. Translated, it gives CAIKNKDSAVYEQYF.

This clonotype occurred many times. The gene calls are TRBV12-5 and TRBJ2-1, with D hard to call. Germline lookup yields CDR1 LGHNT and CDR2 FRNRAP. CDR3 length: 13 amino acids. V dropped 2 bases and J dropped 8 bases, with 10 bases sitting between them. CDR3 amino acids: CASGLYIADEQFF. The CDR3 nucleotides are TGTGCTAGTGGTTTGTATATAGCCGATGAGCAGTTCTTC.

The V and J genes are TRBV29-1 and TRBJ2-2; 8 nucleotides line up with TRBD1. V lost 8 bases, J lost 0 bases, and 5 bases stayed unmatched. This CDR3 has 14 residues. CDR1 is SQVTM, CDR2 ANQGSEA, per germline. In nucleotides, the CDR3 is TGCAGCACGACAGGGGAGACGAACACCGGGGAGCTGTTTTTT. Amino acid sequence: CSTTGETNTGELFF.

This clonotype has a handful of counts. The genes are TRBV5-1 and TRBJ2-1; D call uncertain. Trimming took 4 bases from V and 8 from J, leaving 10 bases between them. This CDR3 region has 12 residues. Germline-derived CDR1 and CDR2 are SGHRS and YFSETQ. This CDR3 is CASSHYGDEQFF. DNA for the CDR3: TGCGCCAGCAGCCACTATGGGGATGAGCAGTTCTTC.